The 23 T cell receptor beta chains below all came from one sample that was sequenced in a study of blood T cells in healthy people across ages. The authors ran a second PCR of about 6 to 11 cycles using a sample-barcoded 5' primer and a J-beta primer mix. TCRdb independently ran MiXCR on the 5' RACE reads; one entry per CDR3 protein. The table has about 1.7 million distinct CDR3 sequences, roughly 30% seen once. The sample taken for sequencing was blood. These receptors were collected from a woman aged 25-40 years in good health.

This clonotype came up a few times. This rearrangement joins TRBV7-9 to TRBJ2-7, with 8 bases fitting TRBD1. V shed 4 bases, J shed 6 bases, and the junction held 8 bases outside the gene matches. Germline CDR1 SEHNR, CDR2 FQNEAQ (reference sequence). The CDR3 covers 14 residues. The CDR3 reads CASSSQGGLSEQYF. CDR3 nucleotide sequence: TGTGCCAGCAGCTCACAGGGGGGTTTGTCCGAGCAGTACTTC.

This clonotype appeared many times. In nucleotides, the CDR3 is TGTGCCAGCAGTTCATGGGAGACCCAGTACTTC. Amino acid sequence: CASSSWETQYF. This chain joins TRBV12-3 or TRBV12-4 and TRBJ2-5; D uncertain. This CDR3 is built from 11 residues. Trimming pared 4 bases from V and 5 bases from J, leaving 5 bases between.

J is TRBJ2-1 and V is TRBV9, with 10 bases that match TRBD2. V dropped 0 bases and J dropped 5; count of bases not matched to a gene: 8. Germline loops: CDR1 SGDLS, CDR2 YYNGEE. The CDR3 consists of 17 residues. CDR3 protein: CASSVAHTSGVNNEQFF. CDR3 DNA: TGTGCCAGCAGCGTAGCTCATACTAGCGGGGTTAACAATGAGCAGTTCTTC.

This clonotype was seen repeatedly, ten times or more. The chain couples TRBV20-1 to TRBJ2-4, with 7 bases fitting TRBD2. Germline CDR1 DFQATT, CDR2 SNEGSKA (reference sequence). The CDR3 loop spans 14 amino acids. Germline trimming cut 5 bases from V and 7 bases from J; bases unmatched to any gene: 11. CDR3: CSAHPIAGGNIQYF. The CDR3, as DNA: TGCAGTGCTCATCCCATAGCGGGCGGGAACATTCAGTACTTC.

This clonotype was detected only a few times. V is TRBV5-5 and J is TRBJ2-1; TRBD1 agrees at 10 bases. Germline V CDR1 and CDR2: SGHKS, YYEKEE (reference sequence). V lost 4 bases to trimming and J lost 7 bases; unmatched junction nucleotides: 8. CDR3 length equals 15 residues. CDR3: CASSPGQGWINEQFF. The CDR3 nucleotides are TGTGCCAGCAGCCCGGGACAGGGGTGGATTAATGAGCAGTTCTTC.

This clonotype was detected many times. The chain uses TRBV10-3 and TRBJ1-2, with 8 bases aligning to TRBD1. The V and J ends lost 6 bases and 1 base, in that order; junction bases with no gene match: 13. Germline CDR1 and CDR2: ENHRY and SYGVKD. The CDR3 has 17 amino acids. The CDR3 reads CAIRPRQGAEGNYGYTF. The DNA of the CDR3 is TGTGCCATCAGACCACGCCAGGGGGCCGAGGGTAACTATGGCTACACCTTC.

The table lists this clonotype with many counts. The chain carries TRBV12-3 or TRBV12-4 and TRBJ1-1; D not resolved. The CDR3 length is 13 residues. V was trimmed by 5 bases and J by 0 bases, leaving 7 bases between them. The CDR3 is CASSVRVNTEAFF. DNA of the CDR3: TGTGCCAGCAGTGTACGGGTGAACACTGAAGCTTTCTTT.

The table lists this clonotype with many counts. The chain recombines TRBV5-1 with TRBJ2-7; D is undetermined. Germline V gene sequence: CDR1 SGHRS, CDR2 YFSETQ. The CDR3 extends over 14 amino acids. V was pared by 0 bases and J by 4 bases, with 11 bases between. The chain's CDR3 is CASSLEQVGYEQYF. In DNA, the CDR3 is TGCGCCAGCAGCTTGGAACAAGTGGGGTACGAGCAGTACTTC.

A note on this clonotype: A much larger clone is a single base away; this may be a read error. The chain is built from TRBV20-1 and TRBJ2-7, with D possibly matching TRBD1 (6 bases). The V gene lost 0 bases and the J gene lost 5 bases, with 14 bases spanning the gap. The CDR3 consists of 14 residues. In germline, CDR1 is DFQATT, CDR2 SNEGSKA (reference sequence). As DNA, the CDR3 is TGCAGTGCTAGAGATACTCCCAGGGGCCACGAGCAGTACTTC. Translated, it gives CSARDTPRGHEQYF.

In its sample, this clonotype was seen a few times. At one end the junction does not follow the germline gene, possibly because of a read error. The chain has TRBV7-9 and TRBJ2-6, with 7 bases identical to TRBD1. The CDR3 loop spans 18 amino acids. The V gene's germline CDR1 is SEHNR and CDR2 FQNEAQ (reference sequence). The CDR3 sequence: CPSSLSRDRPSGANVLTF. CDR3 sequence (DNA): TGTCCCAGCAGCCTTAGCCGGGACAGACCCTCTGGGGCCAACGTCCTGACTTTC.

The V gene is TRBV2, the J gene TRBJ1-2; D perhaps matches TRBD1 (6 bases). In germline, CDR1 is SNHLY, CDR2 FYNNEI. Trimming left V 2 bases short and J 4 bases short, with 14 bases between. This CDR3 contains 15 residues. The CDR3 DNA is TGTGCCAGCAGTGAACAAAACAGGGCTAGCTATGGCTACACCTTC. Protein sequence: CASSEQNRASYGYTF.

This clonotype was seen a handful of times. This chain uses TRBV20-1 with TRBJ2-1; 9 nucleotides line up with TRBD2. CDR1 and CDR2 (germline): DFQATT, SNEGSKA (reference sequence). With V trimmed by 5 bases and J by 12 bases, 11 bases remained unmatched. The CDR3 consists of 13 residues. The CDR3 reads CSAETSGIGWQFF. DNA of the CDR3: TGCAGTGCTGAGACTAGCGGTATAGGGTGGCAGTTCTTC.

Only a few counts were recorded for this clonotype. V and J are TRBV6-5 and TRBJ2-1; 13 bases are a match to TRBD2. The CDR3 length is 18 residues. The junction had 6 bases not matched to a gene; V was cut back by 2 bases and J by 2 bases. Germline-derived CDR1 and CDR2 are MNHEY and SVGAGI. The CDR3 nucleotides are TGTGCCAGCAGTTACCCTGGTACTAGCGGGGGGGCCTACAATGAGCAGTTCTTC. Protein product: CASSYPGTSGGAYNEQFF.

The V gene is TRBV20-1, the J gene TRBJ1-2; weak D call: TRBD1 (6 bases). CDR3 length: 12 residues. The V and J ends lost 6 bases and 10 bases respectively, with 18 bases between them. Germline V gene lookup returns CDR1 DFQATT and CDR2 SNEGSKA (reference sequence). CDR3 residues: CSAEGGFVDYTF. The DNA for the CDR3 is TGCAGTGCCGAGGGGGGTTTCGTTGACTACACCTTC.

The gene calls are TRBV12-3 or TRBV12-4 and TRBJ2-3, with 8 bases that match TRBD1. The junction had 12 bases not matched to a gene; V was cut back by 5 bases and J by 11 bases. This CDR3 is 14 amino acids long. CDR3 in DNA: TGTGCCAGCAGTCCGGACAGGGCAGCAGATGTGCAGTATTTT. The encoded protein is CASSPDRAADVQYF.

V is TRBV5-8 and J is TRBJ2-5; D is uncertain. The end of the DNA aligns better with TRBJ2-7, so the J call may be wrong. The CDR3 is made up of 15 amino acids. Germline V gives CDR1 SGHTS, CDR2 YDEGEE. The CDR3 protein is CASSPFAGPDYEQYF. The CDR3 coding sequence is TGTGCCAGCAGCCCCTTTGCCGGTCCCGACTACGAGCAGTACTTC.

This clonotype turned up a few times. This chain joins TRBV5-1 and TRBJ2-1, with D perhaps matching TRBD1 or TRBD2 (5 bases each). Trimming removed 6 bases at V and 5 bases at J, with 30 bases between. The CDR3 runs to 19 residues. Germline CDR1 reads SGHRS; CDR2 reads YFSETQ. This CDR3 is CASIPGPRGLGTQDNEQFF. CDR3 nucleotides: TGCGCCAGCATCCCCGGGCCAAGAGGGCTTGGGACCCAAGACAATGAGCAGTTCTTC.

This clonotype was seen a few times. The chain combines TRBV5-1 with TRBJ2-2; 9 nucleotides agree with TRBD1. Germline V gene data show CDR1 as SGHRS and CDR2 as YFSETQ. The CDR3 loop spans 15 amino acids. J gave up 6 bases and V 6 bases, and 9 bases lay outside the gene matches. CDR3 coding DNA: TGCGCCAGCATGCAGGACAGGGGTAGCGCCGGGGAGCTGTTTTTT. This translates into CASMQDRGSAGELFF.

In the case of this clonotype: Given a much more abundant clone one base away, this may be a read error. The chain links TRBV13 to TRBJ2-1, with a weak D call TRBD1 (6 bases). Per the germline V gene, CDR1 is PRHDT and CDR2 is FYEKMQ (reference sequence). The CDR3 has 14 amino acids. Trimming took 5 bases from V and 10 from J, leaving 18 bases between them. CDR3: CASSTRGQPREQFF. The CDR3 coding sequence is TGTGCCAGCAGCACCCGAGGACAGCCTAGAGAGCAGTTCTTC.

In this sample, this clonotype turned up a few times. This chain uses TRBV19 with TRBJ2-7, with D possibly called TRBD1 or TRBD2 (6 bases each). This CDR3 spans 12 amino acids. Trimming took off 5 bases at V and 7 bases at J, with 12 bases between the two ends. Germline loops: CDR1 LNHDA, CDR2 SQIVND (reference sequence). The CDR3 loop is CASSDGGREQYF. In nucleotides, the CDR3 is TGTGCCAGTAGTGATGGGGGGCGAGAGCAGTACTTC.

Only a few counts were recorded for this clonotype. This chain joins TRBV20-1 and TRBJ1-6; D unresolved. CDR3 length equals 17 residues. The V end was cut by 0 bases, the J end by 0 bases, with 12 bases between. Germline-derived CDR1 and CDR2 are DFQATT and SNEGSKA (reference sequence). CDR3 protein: CSARDLFSSSYNSPLHF. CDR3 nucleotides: TGCAGTGCTAGAGATCTGTTCAGTAGCTCCTATAATTCACCCCTCCACTTT.

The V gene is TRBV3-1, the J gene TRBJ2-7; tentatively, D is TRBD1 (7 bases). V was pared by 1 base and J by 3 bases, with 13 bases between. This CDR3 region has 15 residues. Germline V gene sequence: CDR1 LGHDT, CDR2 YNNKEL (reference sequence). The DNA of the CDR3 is TGTGCCAGCAGCCAAGGTCCCCAGGGGGGCTACGAGCAGTACTTC. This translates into CASSQGPQGGYEQYF.

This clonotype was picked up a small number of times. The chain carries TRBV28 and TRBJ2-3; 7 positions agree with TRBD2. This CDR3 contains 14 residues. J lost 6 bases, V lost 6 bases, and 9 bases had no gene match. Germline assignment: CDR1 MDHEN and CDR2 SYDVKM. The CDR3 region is CASRTGGVKDTQYF. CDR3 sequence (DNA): TGTGCCAGCAGGACGGGGGGAGTAAAGGATACGCAGTATTTT.